The rows below give T cell receptor beta chains drawn from one sample of a study of T cells in Graves' hyperthyroidism and ophthalmopathy. MiXCR, applied by TCRdb to the multiplex PCR reads, yields one record per CDR3 protein. Seen here are roughly 840,000 distinct CDR3 sequences, roughly 40% observed once, and the top ten hold over 8%. The material sequenced was blood. Receptors originate from a young man with Graves' hyperthyroidism. The CDR3 runs from the conserved cysteine through the conserved F or W. Each record gives: CDR3 DNA, CDR3 protein, J gene, clone size, CDR3 length, D gene, V gene. D genes are given only for firm matches. A clone size is listed for some rows: how often the clone was seen (once, few, many), or a class if it is expanded.

DNA: TGCAGTGCTAGAGATAGCGGCGAGCAGTACTTC
CDR3: CSARDSGEQYF
J: TRBJ2-7
size: many
length: 11
D: NA
V: TRBV20-1

DNA: TGTGCCAGTAGTATCCCTGGTACAGATACGCAGTATTTT
CDR3: CASSIPGTDTQYF
J: TRBJ2-3
size: NA
length: 13
D: NA
V: TRBV19

DNA: TGCAGTGCTAGGACCCTAAGGGGGACTGAAGCTTTCTTT
CDR3: CSARTLRGTEAFF
J: TRBJ1-1
size: many
length: 13
D: NA
V: TRBV20-1

DNA: TGCGCCAGCATGAGGGGGGCGATCACCCTCCACTTT
CDR3: CASMRGAITLHF
J: TRBJ1-6
size: NA
length: 12
D: NA
V: TRBV10-1

DNA: TGTGCCAGCAGCCACCGGACACCTGAAGCTTTCTTT
CDR3: CASSHRTPEAFF
J: TRBJ1-1
size: many
length: 12
D: NA
V: TRBV7-2

DNA: TGTGCCAGCAGCTTAGAGGGGACTAAGGAGACCCAGTACTTC
CDR3: CASSLEGTKETQYF
J: TRBJ2-5
size: NA
length: 14
D: TRBD2
V: TRBV7-8

DNA: TGCAGTGCTAGGACAGGGTATAATTCACCCCTCCACTTT
CDR3: CSARTGYNSPLHF
J: TRBJ1-6
size: many
length: 13
D: TRBD1
V: TRBV20-1

DNA: TGTGCCAGCAGCTTAGAGGGGGGGACAGGGCACGCTGAAGCTTTCTTT
CDR3: CASSLEGGTGHAEAFF
J: TRBJ1-1
size: many
length: 16
D: TRBD1
V: TRBV7-9

DNA: TGCGCCAGCAGCCCCGGACAGGGGCGTCAGTACGAGCAGTACTTC
CDR3: CASSPGQGRQYEQYF
J: TRBJ2-7
size: NA
length: 15
D: TRBD1
V: TRBV4-1

DNA: TGTGCCACCAGCATCGGGGGACCTAACTATGGCTACACCTTC
CDR3: CATSIGGPNYGYTF
J: TRBJ1-2
size: NA
length: 14
D: NA
V: TRBV15

DNA: TGTGCCAGCAGCCCATTAACTGGACAAGACTCCTACGAGCAGTACTTC
CDR3: CASSPLTGQDSYEQYF
J: TRBJ2-7
size: NA
length: 16
D: NA
V: TRBV3-1

DNA: TGCAGCGTTGAAGATCCAGTTACCTATGGCTACACCTTC
CDR3: CSVEDPVTYGYTF
J: TRBJ1-2
size: NA
length: 13
D: NA
V: TRBV29-1

DNA: TGTGCCAGCAGCGTTGAAGATATCCGGCGGGGAGTGTACCAAGAGACCCAGTACTTC
CDR3: CASSVEDIRRGVYQETQYF
J: TRBJ2-5
size: once
length: 19
D: NA
V: TRBV9

DNA: TGTGCCAGCAGCTTGCGGGACCGGGAGACCTACGAGCAGTACTTC
CDR3: CASSLRDRETYEQYF
J: TRBJ2-7
size: NA
length: 15
D: NA
V: TRBV5-6

DNA: TGTGCCAGCAGCTTGTGGGGCGCAGAGACCCAGTACTTC
CDR3: CASSLWGAETQYF
J: TRBJ2-5
size: many
length: 13
D: NA
V: TRBV11-2

DNA: TGTGCCAGCAGTGAATCCATCAACGTTCACACGGTCGACAGCAATCAGCCCCAGCATTTT
CDR3: CASSESINVHTVDSNQPQHF
J: TRBJ1-5
size: NA
length: 20
D: NA
V: TRBV25-1

DNA: TGTGCCAGCAGCCAAGTAGTGGGAGGGCTTTACGAGCAGTACTTC
CDR3: CASSQVVGGLYEQYF
J: TRBJ2-7
size: few
length: 15
D: TRBD2
V: TRBV7-8

DNA: TGTGCCAGCAGCGTAGGGGCCGAGGATTCACCCCTCCACTTT
CDR3: CASSVGAEDSPLHF
J: TRBJ1-6
size: many
length: 14
D: NA
V: TRBV9

DNA: TGTGCCAGCAGTGGGGCAGCTTTCCATCAGCCCCAGCATTTT
CDR3: CASSGAAFHQPQHF
J: TRBJ1-5
size: NA
length: 14
D: NA
V: TRBV25-1

DNA: TGCAGTGTCCCGGGACAGGGGACCACTGAAGCTTTCTTT
CDR3: CSVPGQGTTEAFF
J: TRBJ1-1
size: NA
length: 13
D: TRBD1
V: TRBV20-1